The rows below give T cell receptor beta chains drawn from one sample of a study of low-dose radiotherapy and immunotherapy resistance in tumors. TCRdb called the reads again in MiXCR, with one record for every CDR3 protein. The repertoire includes over 50,000 distinct CDR3 sequences, around 34% of them detected once, and 7% to 10% sits in the top ten. This sample comprised PBMCs, obtained after low-dose radiotherapy plus immunotherapy. The receptor set was obtained from a male donor with rectosigmoid adenocarcinoma. Both conserved end residues are part of each CDR3. The D gene is left open where the match is weak. Only part of the rows carry a size: once, few, many, or a class if the clone is expanded.

j_gene,abundance,v_gene,d_gene,CDR3nt,CDR3aa
TRBJ2-2,NA,TRBV11-1,NA,TGTGCCAGCAGCTTAAGGCAGGCGACCGGGGAGCTGTTTTTT,CASSLRQATGELFF
TRBJ1-2,many,TRBV12-3/TRBV12-4,NA,TGTGCCAGCAGTTTCAGCGCCAGGGGAAACTATGGCTACACCTTC,CASSFSARGNYGYTF
TRBJ1-2,many,TRBV28,TRBD1,TGTGCCAGCAGTTTAGGTAGGGGGCCTCGGACCTATGGCTACACCTTC,CASSLGRGPRTYGYTF
TRBJ1-3,many,TRBV5-8,NA,TGTGCCAGCAGCAAAATAACCCCTGGAAACACCATATATTTT,CASSKITPGNTIYF
TRBJ2-1,NA,TRBV6-2/TRBV6-3,NA,TGTGCCAGCCGACACGGCAGTGTAGCTACAAATGAGCAGTTCTTC,CASRHGSVATNEQFF
TRBJ2-7,NA,TRBV7-2,TRBD2,TGTGCCAGCAGCTCTCGGACTAGCGGGAGCACCTACGAGCAGTACTTC,CASSSRTSGSTYEQYF
TRBJ2-5,once,TRBV11-2,NA,TGTGCCAGCAGCTTAAAGCTTAAAGAGAACACCCAGTACTTC,CASSLKLKENTQYF
TRBJ2-3,many,TRBV7-6,NA,TGTGCCAGCAGCTTAAGGGTCTCGGGGGTCACAGATACGCAGTATTTT,CASSLRVSGVTDTQYF
TRBJ1-1,medium-sized,TRBV6-6,NA,TGTGCCAGCAGCCAAAACTCAGGGTACACTGAAGCTTTCTTT,CASSQNSGYTEAFF
TRBJ2-1,many,TRBV28,TRBD2,TGTGCCAGCAGTTTAGCGGGAGGGTACAATGAGCAGTTCTTC,CASSLAGGYNEQFF
TRBJ2-2,NA,TRBV7-8,TRBD2,TGTGCCAGCAGCTTAGGTGGACTAGCGGGAGTGCCCGGGGAGCTGTTTTTT,CASSLGGLAGVPGELFF
TRBJ2-3,few,TRBV28,NA,TGTGCCAGCAGTCCCCTAGATACGCAGTATTTT,CASSPLDTQYF
TRBJ1-2,many,TRBV29-1,TRBD1,TGCAGCGTTTCAGGACAGGGTAATGGCTACACCTTC,CSVSGQGNGYTF
TRBJ2-7,many,TRBV27,TRBD2,TGTGCCAGCAGTTTAGCGGGAGGGTACAACGAGCAGTACTTC,CASSLAGGYNEQYF
TRBJ2-1,few,TRBV20-1,NA,TGCAGTGCCCAAGAAGGCTACAATGAGCAGTTCTTC,CSAQEGYNEQFF
TRBJ1-6,many,TRBV7-8,TRBD1,TGTGCCAGCAGCTCCGGGCGGGACAGGATAAATTCACCCCTCCACTTT,CASSSGRDRINSPLHF
TRBJ1-5,many,TRBV30,NA,TGTGCCTGGACCAGCCGGCCTCGGGATCAGCCCCAGCATTTT,CAWTSRPRDQPQHF
TRBJ2-2,NA,TRBV6-1,NA,NA,CAVYRGKDTGELFFF
TRBJ2-1,many,TRBV7-9,TRBD2,TGTGCCAGCGGCCGCGGGGGGGCTTCAAATGAGCAGTTCTTC,CASGRGGASNEQFF
TRBJ2-1,NA,TRBV29-1,TRBD1,TGCAGCGTTCTTAGGGGGCTAGCAGAGCAGTTCTTC,CSVLRGLAEQFF
TRBJ2-1,many,TRBV5-1,NA,TGCGCCAGCAGCCCTAGGACAGTAGCCAATGAGCAGTTCTTC,CASSPRTVANEQFF
TRBJ1-1,many,TRBV6-8,NA,TGTGCCAGCAGCAGACCGACCGTAATGGGCACTGAAGCTTTCTTT,CASSRPTVMGTEAFF
TRBJ1-1,NA,TRBV4-3,NA,TGCGCCAGCAGCAAAGAGGCTTACAGCTTGAACACTGAAGCTTTCTTT,CASSKEAYSLNTEAFF
TRBJ2-3,many,TRBV28,TRBD2,TGTGCCAGCAGTTTACCCTCGAGACTAGCGGCATCACGGGCAGATACGCAGTATTTT,CASSLPSRLAASRADTQYF
TRBJ2-5,many,TRBV7-2,NA,TGTGCCAGCAGCTTCACAGACGGCGGCCGAAAGACCCAGTACTTC,CASSFTDGGRKTQYF
TRBJ2-3,many,TRBV7-9,NA,TGTGCCAGCAGCCTAACAGGGTCCACAGATACGCAGTATTTT,CASSLTGSTDTQYF
TRBJ1-6,NA,TRBV6-2/TRBV6-3,NA,TGTGCCAGCAGTTACGGGGACGGCAATTCACCCCTCCACTTT,CASSYGDGNSPLHF
TRBJ2-5,few,TRBV7-2,NA,TGTGCCAGCAGCTTAGGGTCTAGACAAGAGACCCAGTACTTC,CASSLGSRQETQYF
TRBJ2-1,NA,TRBV11-2,NA,TGTGCCAGCCGGCCAGGCCCAAGCAATGAGCAGTTCTTC,CASRPGPSNEQFF
TRBJ2-5,many,TRBV7-9,TRBD2,TGTGCCAGTCGCGGGGGAGCGTACCAAGAGACCCAGTACTTC,CASRGGAYQETQYF
TRBJ2-1,many,TRBV7-8,TRBD2,TGTGCCAGCAGCTTAACTTGGACTAGCGGGGACAATGAGCAGTTCTTC,CASSLTWTSGDNEQFF
TRBJ1-1,NA,TRBV6-5,TRBD1,TGTGCCAGCAGTGCACAGGGGGCCCTTACTTCAAACACTGAAGCTTTCTTT,CASSAQGALTSNTEAFF
TRBJ1-5,many,TRBV21-1,NA,TGTGCCAGCAGCCTCGAGCGAGGCCCCAGGCAGCCCCAGCATTTT,CASSLERGPRQPQHF
TRBJ2-7,many,TRBV11-2,NA,TGTGCCAGCAGCTTATGGCAGGGCCCCTTTGGGCAGTACTTC,CASSLWQGPFGQYF
TRBJ2-5,NA,TRBV19,NA,TGTGCCAGTAGTTCCTATCGACAAGAGACCCAGTACTTC,CASSSYRQETQYF
TRBJ2-2,NA,TRBV28,NA,NA,CASKPGDGELFFF
TRBJ1-5,NA,TRBV19,NA,TGTGCCAGCACCAACCCAGGGTTTTATCAGCCCCAGCATTTT,CASTNPGFYQPQHF
TRBJ2-1,NA,TRBV28,TRBD2,TGTGCCAGCAGCTTACTAGCGGACTACAATGAGCAGTTCTTC,CASSLLADYNEQFF
TRBJ2-1,NA,TRBV7-2,TRBD2,TGTGCCAGCAGCTCCCTCGGCCGTAGCGGGACCTACAATGAGCAGTTCTTC,CASSSLGRSGTYNEQFF
TRBJ1-5,many,TRBV19,NA,TGTGCCAGTAAAGGACCTTTCAATCAGCCCCAGCATTTT,CASKGPFNQPQHF
TRBJ1-5,many,TRBV6-2/TRBV6-3,TRBD1,TGTGCCAGCAGCCTGGACAGGTTGGTTAGCAATCAGCCCCAGCATTTT,CASSLDRLVSNQPQHF
TRBJ2-5,few,TRBV18,NA,TGTGCCAGCTCACCGGATGCTGGGGGTATGAAGACCCAGTACTTC,CASSPDAGGMKTQYF
TRBJ2-7,NA,TRBV5-1,TRBD2,TGCGCCAGCAGCTCCGGGACTAGCGCCCTGGCCTACGAGCAGTACTTC,CASSSGTSALAYEQYF
TRBJ2-1,NA,TRBV6-6,TRBD1,TGTGCCAGCAGTTACACAGGGACAGCCTACAATGAGCAGTTCTTC,CASSYTGTAYNEQFF
TRBJ1-4,NA,TRBV28,NA,TGTGCCACGGACAGTTATAATGAAAAACTGTTTTTT,CATDSYNEKLFF
TRBJ1-2,NA,TRBV20-1,TRBD1,TGCAGTGCTAGAGACACAGGGGGTGGTCCTGGCTACACCTTC,CSARDTGGGPGYTF
TRBJ2-1,many,TRBV18,TRBD2,TGTGCCAGCTCACCGCCGGGACTAGCGGGAGGGCCGGACTACAATGAGCAGTTCTTC,CASSPPGLAGGPDYNEQFF
TRBJ2-3,NA,TRBV29-1,NA,TGCAGCGTTGAAGATCCCGTGTCAGATACGCAGTATTTT,CSVEDPVSDTQYF
TRBJ1-2,NA,TRBV28,NA,TGTGCCAGCAGTGTGACAGGACTACTTAACTATGGCTACACCTTC,CASSVTGLLNYGYTF
TRBJ2-1,once,TRBV5-1,TRBD2,TGCGCCAGCAGCTCCCGATCGACTAGCGGGGGGAGCTCCTACAATGAGCAGTTCTTC,CASSSRSTSGGSSYNEQFF
TRBJ2-4,many,TRBV6-2/TRBV6-3,TRBD1,TGTGCCAGCAGTACAGGGGCTGGCAAAAACATTCAGTACTTC,CASSTGAGKNIQYF
TRBJ1-3,NA,TRBV28,TRBD1,TGTGCCAGCAGTTCACCGACAGGGGTTTCACTGGCTGGAAACACCATATATTTT,CASSSPTGVSLAGNTIYF
TRBJ2-6,many,TRBV7-2,TRBD1,TGTGCCAGCAGCTCGCCCGGACAGGACTCTGGGGCCAACGTCCTGACTTTC,CASSSPGQDSGANVLTF
TRBJ2-7,many,TRBV28,NA,TGTGCCAGCAGTTTACTTTACGAGCAGTACTTC,CASSLLYEQYF